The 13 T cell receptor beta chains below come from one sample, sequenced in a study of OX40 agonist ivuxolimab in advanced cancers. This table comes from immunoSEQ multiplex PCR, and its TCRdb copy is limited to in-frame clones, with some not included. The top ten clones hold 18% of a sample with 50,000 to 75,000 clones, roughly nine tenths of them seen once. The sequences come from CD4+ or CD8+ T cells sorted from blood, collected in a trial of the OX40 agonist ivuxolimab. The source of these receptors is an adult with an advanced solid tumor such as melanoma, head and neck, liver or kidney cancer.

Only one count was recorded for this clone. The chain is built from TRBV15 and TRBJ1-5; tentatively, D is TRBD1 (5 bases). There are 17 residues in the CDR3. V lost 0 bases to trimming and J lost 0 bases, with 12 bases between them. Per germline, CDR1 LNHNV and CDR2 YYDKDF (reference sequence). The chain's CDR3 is CATSREGEGYSNQPQHF. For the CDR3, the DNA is TGTGCCACCAGCAGAGAAGGGGAAGGGTATAGCAATCAGCCCCAGCATTTT.

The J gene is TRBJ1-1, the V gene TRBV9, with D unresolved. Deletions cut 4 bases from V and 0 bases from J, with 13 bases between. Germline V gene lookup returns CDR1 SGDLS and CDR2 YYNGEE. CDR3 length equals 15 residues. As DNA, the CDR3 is TGTGCCAGCAGCCCCGTCGGTTACATGAACACTGAAGCTTTCTTT. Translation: CASSPVGYMNTEAFF.

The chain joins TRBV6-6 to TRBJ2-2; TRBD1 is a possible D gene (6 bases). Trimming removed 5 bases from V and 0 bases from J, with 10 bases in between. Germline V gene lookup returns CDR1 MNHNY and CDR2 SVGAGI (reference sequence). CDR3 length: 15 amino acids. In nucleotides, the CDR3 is TGTGCCAGCAGTAACACAGGGACGAACACCGGGGAGCTGTTTTTT. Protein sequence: CASSNTGTNTGELFF.

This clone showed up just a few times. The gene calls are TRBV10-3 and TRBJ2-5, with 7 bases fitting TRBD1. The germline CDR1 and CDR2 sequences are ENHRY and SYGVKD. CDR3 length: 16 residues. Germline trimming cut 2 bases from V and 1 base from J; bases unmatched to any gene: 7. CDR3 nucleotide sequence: TGTGCCATCAGTGAGGGAAACAGGGGTATCCAAGAGACCCAGTACTTC. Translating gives CAISEGNRGIQETQYF.

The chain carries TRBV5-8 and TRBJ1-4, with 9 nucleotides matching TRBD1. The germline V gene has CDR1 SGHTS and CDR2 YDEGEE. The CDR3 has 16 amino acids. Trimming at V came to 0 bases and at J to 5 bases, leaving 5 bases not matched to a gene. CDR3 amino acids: CASSLVGQGINEKLFF. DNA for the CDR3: TGTGCCAGCAGCTTGGTGGGACAGGGAATCAATGAAAAACTGTTTTTT.

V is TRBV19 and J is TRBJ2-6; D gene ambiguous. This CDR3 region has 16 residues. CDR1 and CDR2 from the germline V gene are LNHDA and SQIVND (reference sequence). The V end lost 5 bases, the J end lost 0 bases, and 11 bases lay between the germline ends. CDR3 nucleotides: TGTGCCAGTAGTCCAGGTTTATTCTCTGGGGCCAACGTCCTGACTTTC. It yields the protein CASSPGLFSGANVLTF. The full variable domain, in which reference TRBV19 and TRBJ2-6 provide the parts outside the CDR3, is DGGITQSPKYLFRKEGQNVTLSCEQNLNHDAMYWYRQDPGQGLRLIYYSQIVNDFQKGDIAEGYSVSREKKESFPLTVTSAQKNPTAFYLCASSPGLFSGANVLTFGAGSRLTVL.

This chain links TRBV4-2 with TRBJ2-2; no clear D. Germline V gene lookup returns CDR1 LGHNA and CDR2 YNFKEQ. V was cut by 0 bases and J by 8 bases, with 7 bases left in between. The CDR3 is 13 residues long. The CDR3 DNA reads TGTGCCAGCAGCCAAGATACACGGGGGGAGCTGTTTTTT. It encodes CASSQDTRGELFF.

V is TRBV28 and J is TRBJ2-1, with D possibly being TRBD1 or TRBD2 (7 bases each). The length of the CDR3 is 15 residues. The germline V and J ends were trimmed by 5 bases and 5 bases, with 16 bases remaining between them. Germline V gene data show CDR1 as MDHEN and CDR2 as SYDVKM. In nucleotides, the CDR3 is TGTGCCAGCAGTCCCAGGGGGGGGCTGGACAATGAGCAGTTCTTC. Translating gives CASSPRGGLDNEQFF. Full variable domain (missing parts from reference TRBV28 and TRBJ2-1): DVKVTQSSRYLVKRTGEKVFLECVQDMDHENMFWYRQDPGLGLRLIYFSYDVKMKEKGDIPEGYSVSREKKERFSLILESASTNQTSMYLCASSPRGGLDNEQFFGPGTRLTVL.

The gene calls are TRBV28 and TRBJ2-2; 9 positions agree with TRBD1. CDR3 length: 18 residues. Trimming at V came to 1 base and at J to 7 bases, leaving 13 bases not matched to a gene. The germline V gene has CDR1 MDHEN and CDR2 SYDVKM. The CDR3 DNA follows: TGTGCCAGCAGTTTATACCCCGCGGGGGACAGGGTTAGCGGGGAGCTGTTTTTT. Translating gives CASSLYPAGDRVSGELFF. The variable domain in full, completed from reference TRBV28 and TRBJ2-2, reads DVKVTQSSRYLVKRTGEKVFLECVQDMDHENMFWYRQDPGLGLRLIYFSYDVKMKEKGDIPEGYSVSREKKERFSLILESASTNQTSMYLCASSLYPAGDRVSGELFFGEGSRLTVL.

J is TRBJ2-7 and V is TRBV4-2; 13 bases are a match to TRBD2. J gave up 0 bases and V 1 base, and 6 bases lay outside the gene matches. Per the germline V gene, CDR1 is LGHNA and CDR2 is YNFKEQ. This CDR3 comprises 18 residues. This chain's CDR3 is CASSQVQLAGGSSYEQYF. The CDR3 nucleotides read TGTGCCAGCAGCCAAGTTCAACTAGCGGGGGGGAGCTCCTACGAGCAGTACTTC.

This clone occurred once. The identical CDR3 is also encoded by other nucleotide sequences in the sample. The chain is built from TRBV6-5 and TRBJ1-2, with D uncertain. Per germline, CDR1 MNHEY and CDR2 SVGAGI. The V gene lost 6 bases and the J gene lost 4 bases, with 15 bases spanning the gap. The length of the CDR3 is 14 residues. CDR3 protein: CASSPQSPTYGYTF. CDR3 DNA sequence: TGTGCCAGCAGCCCCCAATCCCCGACCTATGGCTACACCTTC.

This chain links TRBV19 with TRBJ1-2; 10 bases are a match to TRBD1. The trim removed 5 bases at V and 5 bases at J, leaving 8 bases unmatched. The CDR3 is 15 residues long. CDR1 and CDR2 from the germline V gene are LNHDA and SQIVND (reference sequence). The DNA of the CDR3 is TGTGCCAGTAGTTTAGGGACAGGGGATTGGTATGGCTACACCTTC. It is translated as CASSLGTGDWYGYTF.

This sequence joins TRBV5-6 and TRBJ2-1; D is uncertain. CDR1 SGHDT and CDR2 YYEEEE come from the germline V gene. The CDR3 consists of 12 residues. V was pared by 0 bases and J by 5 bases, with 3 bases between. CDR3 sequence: CASSLGDNEQFF. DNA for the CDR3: TGTGCCAGCAGCTTGGGAGACAATGAGCAGTTCTTC.